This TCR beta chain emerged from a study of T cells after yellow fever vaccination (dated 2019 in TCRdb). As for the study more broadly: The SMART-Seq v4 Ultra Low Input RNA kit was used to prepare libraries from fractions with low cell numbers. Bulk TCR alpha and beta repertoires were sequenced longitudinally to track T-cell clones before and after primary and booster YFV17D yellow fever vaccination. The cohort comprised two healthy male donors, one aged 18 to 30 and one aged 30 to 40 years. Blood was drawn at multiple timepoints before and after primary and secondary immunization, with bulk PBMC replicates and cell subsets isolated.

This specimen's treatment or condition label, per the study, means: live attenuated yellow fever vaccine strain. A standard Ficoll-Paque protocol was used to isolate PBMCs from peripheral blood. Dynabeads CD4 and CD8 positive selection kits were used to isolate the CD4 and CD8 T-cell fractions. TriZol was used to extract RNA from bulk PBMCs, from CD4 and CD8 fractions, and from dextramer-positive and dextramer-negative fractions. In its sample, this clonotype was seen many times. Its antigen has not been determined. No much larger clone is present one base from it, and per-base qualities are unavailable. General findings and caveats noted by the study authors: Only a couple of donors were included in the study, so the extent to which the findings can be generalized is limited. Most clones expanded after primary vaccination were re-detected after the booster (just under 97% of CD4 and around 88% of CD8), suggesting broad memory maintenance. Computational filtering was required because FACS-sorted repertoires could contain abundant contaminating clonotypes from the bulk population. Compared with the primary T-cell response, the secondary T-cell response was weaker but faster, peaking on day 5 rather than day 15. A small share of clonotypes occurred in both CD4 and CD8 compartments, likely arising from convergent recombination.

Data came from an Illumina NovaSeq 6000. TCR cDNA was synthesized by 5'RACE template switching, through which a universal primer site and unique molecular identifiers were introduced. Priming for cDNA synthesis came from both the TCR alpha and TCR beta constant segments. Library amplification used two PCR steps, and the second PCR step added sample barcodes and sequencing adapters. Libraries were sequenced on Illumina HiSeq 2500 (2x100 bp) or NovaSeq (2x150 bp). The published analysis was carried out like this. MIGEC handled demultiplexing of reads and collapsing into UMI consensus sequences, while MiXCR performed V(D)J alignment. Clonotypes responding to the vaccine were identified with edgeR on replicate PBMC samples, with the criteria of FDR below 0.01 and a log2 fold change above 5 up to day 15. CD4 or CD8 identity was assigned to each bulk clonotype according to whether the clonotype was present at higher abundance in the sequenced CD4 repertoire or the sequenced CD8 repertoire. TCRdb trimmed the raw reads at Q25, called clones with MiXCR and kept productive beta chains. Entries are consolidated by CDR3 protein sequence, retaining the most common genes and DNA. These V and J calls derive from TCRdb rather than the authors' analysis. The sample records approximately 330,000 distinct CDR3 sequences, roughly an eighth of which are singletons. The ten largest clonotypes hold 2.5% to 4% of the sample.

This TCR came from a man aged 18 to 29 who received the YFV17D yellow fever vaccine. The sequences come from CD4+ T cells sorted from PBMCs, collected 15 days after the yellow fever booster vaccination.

The sequence in DNA is TGTGCCAGCAGTCTGACTCGAAGCACAGATACGCAGTATTTT. The encoded protein is CASSLTRSTDTQYF. The chain joins TRBV6-6 to TRBJ2-3, with the D segment identity uncertain. Taken from cysteine to phenylalanine, the CDR3 has 14 residues. Only CDR3 DNA is held: 42 bases, read in frame from base 1. Reading the germline V gene (reference sequence) gives CDR1 MNHNY and CDR2 SVGAGI. V drops 5 bases and J drops 0 bases, leaving 9 bases in between.